This TCR beta chain was sequenced during a study of identifying expanded T cells in peripheral blood. Measured with immunoSEQ multiplex PCR; TCRdb has only the in-frame clones, and not every one. The sample has roughly 130,000 clones, around 88% seen once. CDR1 is MNHNS, CDR2 SASEGT, per germline. The CDR3 has 15 amino acids. The V end was cut by 2 bases, the J end by 4 bases, with 11 bases between. The TCR was taken from a person between 18 and 75 years old in good health. The chain couples TRBV6-1 to TRBJ1-4; D uncertain. Sequencing input: blood. Written as DNA, the CDR3 is TGTGCCAGCAGTGAAACTTACGGGTTTAATGAAAAACTGTTTTTT. The encoded protein is CASSETYGFNEKLFF.